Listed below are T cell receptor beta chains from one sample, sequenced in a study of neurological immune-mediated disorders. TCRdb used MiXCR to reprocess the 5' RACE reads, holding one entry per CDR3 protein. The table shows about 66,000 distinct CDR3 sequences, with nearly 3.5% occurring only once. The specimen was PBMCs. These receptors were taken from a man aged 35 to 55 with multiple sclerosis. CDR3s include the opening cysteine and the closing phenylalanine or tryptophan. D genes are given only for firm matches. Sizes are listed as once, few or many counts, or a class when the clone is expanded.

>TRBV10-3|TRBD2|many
CAISSGVGYEQYF
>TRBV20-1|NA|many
CSARDWTGAAKNIQYF
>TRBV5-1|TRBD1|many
CASSLGQGADEQYF
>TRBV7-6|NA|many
CASSPGEFQTDTQYF
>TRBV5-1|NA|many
CASSFGGHDQPQHF
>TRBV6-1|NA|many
CASSEGSGQETQYF
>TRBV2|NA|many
CASSLLQETQYF
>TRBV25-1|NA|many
CASSEGGWYNEQFF
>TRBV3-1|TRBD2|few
CASSQEPPSGGSSPYNEQFF
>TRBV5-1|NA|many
CASSLGGGTYNEQFF
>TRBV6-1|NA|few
CASSSPGQSRNTEAFF
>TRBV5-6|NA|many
CASSFQGTGANVLTF
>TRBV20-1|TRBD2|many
CSAITTSGGPTDTQYF
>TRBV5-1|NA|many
CASSRKELTQINEQFF
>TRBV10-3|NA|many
CAISERTNTEAFF
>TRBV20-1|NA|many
CSARGKGYEQYF
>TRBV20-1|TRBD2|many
CSARVTAGSTDTQYF
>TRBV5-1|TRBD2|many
CASSPYGGGHTGELFF
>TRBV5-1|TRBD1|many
CASSPRQGAQDGYTF
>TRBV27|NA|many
CASGRPRGQYF
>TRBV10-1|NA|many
CASSDGGFNTGELFF
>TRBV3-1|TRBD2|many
CASSEPGLAYEQFF
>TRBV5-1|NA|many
CASSLEVADYGYTF
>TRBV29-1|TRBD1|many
CSVDGTGGYYGYTF
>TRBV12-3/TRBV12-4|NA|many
CASTKGVMNTEAFF
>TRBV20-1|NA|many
CSARRLAGEGYGYTF
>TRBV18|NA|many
CASSPRRGLATEAFF
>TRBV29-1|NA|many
CSVSPAGVNTEAFF
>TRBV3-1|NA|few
CASSQDPTGNQPQHF
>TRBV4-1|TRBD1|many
CASSQESGTGREKLFF